These T cell receptor beta chains were read from a single sample in a study of cytomegalovirus exposure and HLA in healthy donors. Some clones are missing from TCRdb's copy, which holds only in-frame ones; the method was immunoSEQ multiplex PCR. The repertoire holds approximately 93,000 clones, with 65% as singletons. Sequencing was performed on PBMCs. The receptors were gathered from a boy aged 5-17 years in good health and CMV-seropositive. CDR3s include the opening cysteine and the closing phenylalanine or tryptophan. A D gene is named only where the DNA matches it firmly. Clone size is not always given. Where it is, it says once, few, many or a class for expanded clones.

>TRBJ1-2|TRBV15|few|TRBD1
CATSRGQGGTGYTF
TGTGCCACCAGCAGAGGACAGGGGGGGACTGGCTACACCTTC
>TRBJ1-1|TRBV14|-|-
CASSQDLSNTEAFF
TGTGCCAGCAGCCAAGATCTATCGAACACTGAAGCTTTCTTT
>TRBJ2-7|TRBV25-1|-|-
CASSGSSYEQYF
TGTGCCAGCAGCGGGAGTTCCTACGAGCAGTACTTC
>TRBJ2-1|TRBV5-1|-|TRBD2
CASSLLAGGWNEQFF
TGCGCCAGCAGCTTGCTAGCGGGAGGTTGGAATGAGCAGTTCTTC
>TRBJ2-6|TRBV6-1|-|-
CASSEHAGTGANVLTF
TGTGCCAGCAGTGAACATGCGGGGACGGGGGCCAACGTCCTGACTTTC
>TRBJ2-2|TRBV2|-|TRBD2
CASSGLAGGRGTGELFF
TGTGCCAGCAGTGGACTAGCGGGGGGGCGCGGCACCGGGGAGCTGTTTTTT
>TRBJ1-2|TRBV5-1|once|-
CASRDRAVGDYGYTF
TGCGCCAGCAGAGATAGGGCCGTGGGAGACTATGGCTACACCTTC
>TRBJ2-5|TRBV25-1|-|TRBD1
CASTLETGAETQYF
TGTGCCAGCACCTTAGAGACAGGGGCCGAGACCCAGTACTTC
>TRBJ1-5|TRBV6-1|-|TRBD1
CASRGRQGAGEPQHF
TGTGCCAGCAGGGGACGACAGGGGGCGGGTGAGCCCCAGCATTTT
>TRBJ2-7|TRBV6-5|-|-
CASRRGLEEQYF
TGTGCCAGCAGGCGCGGGCTTGAGGAGCAGTACTTC
>TRBJ2-1|TRBV27|-|-
CASSGFNEQFF
TGTGCCAGCAGCGGGTTCAATGAGCAGTTCTTC
>TRBJ1-2|TRBV7-9|-|-
CASSLAPGGYTF
TGTGCCAGCAGCTTAGCTCCGGGGGGCTACACCTTC
>TRBJ2-3|TRBV9|-|TRBD2
CASSVVGRGSTDTQYF
TGTGCCAGCAGCGTAGTTGGGCGGGGGAGCACAGATACGCAGTATTTT
>TRBJ2-7|TRBV7-9|once|-
CASSLDQGIYYEQYF
TGTGCCAGCAGCTTAGACCAGGGAATTTACTACGAGCAGTACTTC
>TRBJ2-3|TRBV29-1|-|TRBD1
CSTGQGPDTQYF
TGCAGCACGGGACAGGGGCCAGATACGCAGTATTTT
>TRBJ1-1|TRBV7-3|few|-
CASSSSQAGINTEAFF
TGTGCCAGCAGCTCCTCCCAGGCAGGGATCAACACTGAAGCTTTCTTT
>TRBJ2-3|TRBV5-1|-|TRBD1
CASSYGTGDTDTQYF
TGCGCCAGCAGCTACGGGACAGGTGATACAGATACGCAGTATTTT
>TRBJ2-3|TRBV6-4|-|TRBD2
CASSRTSGIPDTQYF
TGTGCCAGCAGCCGGACTAGCGGGATCCCAGATACGCAGTATTTT
>TRBJ2-1|TRBV5-1|few|TRBD1
CASSPGQGEFF
TGCGCCAGCAGCCCGGGACAGGGGGAGTTCTTC
>TRBJ2-7|TRBV5-1|-|TRBD2
CASSGTSGSRGEQYF
TGCGCCAGCAGCGGGACTAGCGGTTCTAGGGGCGAGCAGTACTTC
>TRBJ2-2|TRBV19|-|-
CASSINGGSGELFF
TGTGCCAGTAGTATAAATGGAGGATCCGGGGAGCTGTTTTTT
>TRBJ1-1|TRBV7-6|-|-
CASSQGVNTEAFF
TGTGCCAGCAGCCAGGGCGTCAACACTGAAGCTTTCTTT